The clone carrying this T cell receptor beta chain was seen more than once but under ten times. The record originates from a study of tumor-infiltrating lymphocytes in primary liver carcinoma. V was pared by 0 bases and J by 1 base, with 13 bases between. Germline V CDR1 and CDR2: SGHNT, YYREEE (reference sequence). CDR3 length: 17 amino acids. Researchers generated TCR beta cDNA from roughly 500 ng of total RNA, relying on a constant-region primer. Investigators got TCR beta libraries out of three nested multiplex PCR rounds, done with slightly modified ARM-PCR. The study ran its first two PCR rounds for roughly 10 cycles each, using TRBV1-TRBV30 forward primers and a C-beta reverse primer. TCRdb independently ran MiXCR on the multiplex PCR reads; one entry per CDR3 protein. The sample consists of some 320,000 distinct CDR3 sequences, approximately 65% of them appearing once. They got blood RNA out of unsorted whole blood and also pulled out germline DNA. Around 4 milliliters of peripheral blood were collected before surgery.

The receptor was isolated from a man between 40 and 49 years old with primary liver carcinoma and hepatitis B virus infection. The sequenced sample was peripheral blood. The V gene is TRBV5-4, the J gene TRBJ2-2; D may be TRBD2 (6 bases). In nucleotides, the CDR3 is TGTGCCAGCAGCTTGGCCGGGGCGGGAATGAACACCGGGGAGCTGTTTTTT. Translating gives CASSLAGAGMNTGELFF.